Listed below are T cell receptor beta chains from one sample, sequenced in a study of T cell repertoires in cytomegalovirus infection. The antigens these receptors bind are not known. TCRdb re-derived calls from the reads in MiXCR, one entry per CDR3 protein. The sample shows 300,000 to 400,000 distinct CDR3 sequences, about 28% of them seen only once. Sequenced here: cultured PBMCs, sampled from culture after CMV antigen stimulation. All receptors derive from a human donor in good health (CMV status not recorded). Some clones in this sample may be carry-over from other donors' samples. The CDR3 runs from the conserved cysteine through the conserved F or W. A D gene is named only where the DNA matches it firmly. Some rows mark clone size as missing; the rest say once, few, many or name a class of expanded clone.

>TRBV7-8|TRBJ1-1|-|12|few
CASSVRNTEAFF
TGTGCCAGCAGCGTCAGGAACACTGAAGCTTTCTTT
>TRBV9|TRBJ2-1|-|14|-
CASSTSPGEGEQFF
TGTGCCAGCAGCACCTCCCCGGGCGAGGGTGAGCAGTTCTTC
>TRBV7-6|TRBJ2-3|-|12|many
CASSLQGDAQYF
TGTGCCAGCAGCCTACAGGGAGATGCGCAGTATTTT
>TRBV19|TRBJ2-1|-|14|-
CASSERAELNEQFF
TGTGCCAGTAGTGAGCGGGCCGAGTTGAATGAGCAGTTCTTC
>TRBV19|TRBJ2-2|-|14|-
CASSITRNTGELFF
TGTGCCAGTAGTATAACTAGAAACACCGGGGAGCTGTTTTTT
>TRBV12-3/TRBV12-4|TRBJ1-3|-|15|many
CASRLDSLPRNTIYF
TGTGCCAGCAGACTGGACAGTCTACCTCGAAACACCATATATTTT
>TRBV28|TRBJ2-7|TRBD2|14|-
CASKSSGPSYEQYF
TGTGCCAGCAAATCTAGCGGGCCCTCCTACGAGCAGTACTTC
>TRBV28|TRBJ2-3|TRBD2|16|few
CASSQSPGLGTDTQYF
TGTGCCAGCTCCCAGTCCCCGGGACTAGGCACAGATACGCAGTATTTT
>TRBV27|TRBJ2-7|-|13|-
CASTAGATYEQYF
TGTGCCAGCACCGCCGGGGCGACCTACGAGCAGTACTTC
>TRBV25-1|TRBJ1-6|-|15|-
CASSEGGLDNSPLHF
TGTGCCAGCAGTGAGGGCGGTTTAGATAATTCACCCCTCCACTTT
>TRBV7-9|TRBJ2-3|TRBD2|15|-
CASTPGGVSTDTQYF
TGTGCCAGCACCCCGGGGGGAGTAAGCACAGATACGCAGTATTTT
>TRBV20-1|TRBJ1-2|-|12|-
CSARRSNYGYTF
TGCAGTGCTAGAAGGTCTAACTATGGCTACACCTTC
>TRBV7-8|TRBJ1-2|TRBD1|12|few
CASSPGTVGYTF
TGTGCCAGCAGCCCAGGGACAGTTGGCTACACCTTC
>TRBV7-9|TRBJ2-3|TRBD2|18|-
CASSLGGLAGEGTDTQYF
TGTGCCAGCAGCTTAGGGGGACTAGCGGGAGAAGGCACAGATACGCAGTATTTT
>TRBV24-1|TRBJ1-1|TRBD1|12|-
CATKGASTEAFF
TGTGCCACCAAGGGGGCGAGCACTGAAGCTTTCTTT
>TRBV6-6|TRBJ1-1|TRBD1|15|-
CASSSAGQSGLEAFF
TGTGCCAGCAGTTCCGCGGGACAGTCTGGTCTTGAAGCTTTCTTT
>TRBV6-8|TRBJ2-7|TRBD2|15|-
CARSYQRGASYEQYF
TGTGCCCGCAGTTACCAGCGGGGGGCCTCCTACGAGCAGTACTTC
>TRBV7-3|TRBJ1-4|TRBD1|13|-
CASSVYRGEKLFF
TGTGCCAGCAGCGTCTACAGGGGTGAAAAACTGTTTTTT
>TRBV20-1|TRBJ1-2|TRBD1|15|-
CSATRQGAPNYGYTF
TGCAGTGCTACCAGACAGGGGGCTCCTAACTATGGCTACACCTTC
>TRBV7-2|TRBJ1-1|-|15|-
CASSLIPGVNTEAFF
TGTGCCAGCAGCTTGATCCCGGGAGTGAACACTGAAGCTTTCTTT
>TRBV7-6|TRBJ2-7|-|15|-
CASSLEMIGGAGLYF
TGTGCCAGCAGCTTAGAGATGATTGGAGGGGCGGGGCTGTACTTC
>TRBV12-3/TRBV12-4|TRBJ2-1|-|15|many
CASSFSETRYNEQFF
TGTGCCAGCAGTTTTTCGGAGACTAGGTACAATGAGCAGTTCTTC
>TRBV7-9|TRBJ1-6|-|16|many
CASSSTESSYNSPLHF
TGTGCCAGCAGCTCGACGGAGAGCTCCTATAATTCACCCCTCCACTTT
>TRBV5-1|TRBJ1-2|TRBD1|15|-
CASPESGQGSYGYTF
TGCGCCAGCCCCGAATCGGGACAGGGGTCCTATGGCTACACCTTC
>TRBV7-3|TRBJ2-3|TRBD2|15|-
CASSFTSGRTDTQYF
TGTGCCAGCAGCTTTACTAGCGGGAGAACAGATACGCAGTATTTT
>TRBV7-3|TRBJ2-1|TRBD2|14|-
CASSLGGGYDEQFF
TGTGCCAGCAGCTTAGGCGGGGGTTACGATGAGCAGTTCTTC
>TRBV12-3/TRBV12-4|TRBJ1-2|-|12|few
CASSFTNYGYTF
TGTGCCAGCAGTTTTACTAACTATGGCTACACCTTC
>TRBV28|TRBJ2-1|TRBD1|15|few
CASTSTGGVYNEQFF
TGTGCCAGCACCTCGACAGGGGGCGTATACAATGAGCAGTTCTTC
>TRBV7-8|TRBJ1-1|-|14|few
CASSLSPGNTEAFF
TGTGCCAGCAGCTTAAGTCCGGGGAACACTGAAGCTTTCTTT
>TRBV28|TRBJ1-2|-|11|-
CASSFPYGYTF
TGTGCCAGCAGTTTTCCGTATGGCTACACCTTC
>TRBV6-5|TRBJ2-7|TRBD1|13|few
CASSRDSYYEQYF
TGTGCCAGCAGTCGGGACAGCTACTACGAGCAGTACTTC
>TRBV7-8|TRBJ1-2|-|13|few
CASSLQGLSGYTF
TGTGCCAGCAGCTTACAGGGGCTTAGTGGCTACACCTTC
>TRBV20-1|TRBJ2-3|-|14|-
CSARDTRATDTQYF
TGCAGTGCTAGAGATACCCGGGCCACAGATACGCAGTATTTT
>TRBV4-1|TRBJ1-1|TRBD1|15|-
CASSQSGTENTEAFF
TGCGCCAGCAGCCAGTCCGGGACAGAGAACACTGAAGCTTTCTTT
>TRBV4-2|TRBJ1-5|TRBD1|19|-
CASSQVWDRALGSRQPQHF
TGTGCCAGCAGCCAAGTCTGGGACAGAGCCCTAGGGAGCAGGCAGCCCCAGCATTTT
>TRBV6-5|TRBJ2-5|-|14|-
CASSQGGARETQYF
TGTGCCAGCAGTCAAGGGGGGGCAAGAGAGACCCAGTACTTC
>TRBV2|TRBJ2-5|-|15|-
CASSAPLVSQETQYF
TGTGCCAGCAGCGCCCCCCTAGTATCCCAAGAGACCCAGTACTTC
>TRBV10-3|TRBJ1-1|-|14|-
CAISDGRMNTEAFF
TGTGCCATCAGTGACGGACGGATGAACACTGAAGCTTTCTTT
>TRBV19|TRBJ1-2|TRBD1|13|few
CAGGTGGGYGYTF
TGTGCCGGAGGGACAGGGGGCGGCTATGGCTACACCTTC
>TRBV7-2|TRBJ1-1|-|15|many
CASSASPTGNTEAFF
TGTGCCAGCAGCGCCTCCCCGACAGGGAACACTGAAGCTTTCTTT
>TRBV25-1|TRBJ2-3|-|13|-
CASSEKSTDTQYF
TGTGCCAGCAGTGAAAAAAGCACAGATACGCAGTATTTT
>TRBV12-3/TRBV12-4|TRBJ2-5|TRBD1|15|-
CASSFRTGGQETQYF
TGTGCCAGCAGTTTCAGGACAGGGGGGCAAGAGACCCAGTACTTC
>TRBV18|TRBJ2-3|-|16|-
CASSPPLGGGTDTQYF
TGTGCCAGCTCACCACCGCTCGGCGGGGGCACAGATACGCAGTATTTT
>TRBV7-2|TRBJ2-3|-|11|few
CASRITDTQYF
TGTGCCAGCAGAATCACAGATACGCAGTATTTT
>TRBV5-4|TRBJ1-2|-|17|-
CASSLNVGSLPAVGYTF
TGTGCCAGCAGCTTGAATGTCGGCTCCCTTCCCGCGGTAGGCTACACCTTC
>TRBV7-6|TRBJ1-1|-|13|-
CASSGLKNTEAFF
TGTGCCAGCAGCGGACTTAAGAACACTGAAGCTTTCTTT
>TRBV28|TRBJ1-6|TRBD1|16|-
CASTQGGSSYNSPLHF
TGTGCCAGCACCCAGGGGGGCAGCTCCTATAATTCACCCCTCCACTTT